This TCR beta chain was sequenced during a study of Tregs in tolerant kidney transplant recipients. The data were produced by immunoSEQ multiplex PCR, yet TCRdb's version contains in-frame clones alone and is incomplete. The table has tens of thousands of clones, about 90% seen once. Thawed PBMCs were FACS-sorted into unstimulated CD4+CD25+CD127- regulatory T cells, CD4+CD25- non-regulatory cells, CD4 and CD8 cells. An overnight rest at 37°C with about 200 IU/ml IL-2 preceded regulatory T cell sorting from thawed PBMCs. Turning to this clone: Its specificity is not known.

Study-wide findings and caveats: The small number of patients limits these findings pending further validation.

CDR3 length: 13 residues. Trimming took off 3 bases at V and 0 bases at J, with 5 bases between the two ends. In germline, CDR1 is SEHNR, CDR2 FQNEAQ (reference sequence). The sequence was collected from a human donor in good health. Sequencing was done on a sample of Tregs from blood. The chain is built from TRBV7-9 and TRBJ1-2; D is unresolved. The CDR3 spells CASSFTANYGYTF. The CDR3 DNA is TGTGCCAGCAGCTTTACAGCTAACTATGGCTACACCTTC.